Here is one T cell receptor (beta chain) with its context. It has no known antigen specificity. Qualities for individual bases were not recorded, and no much larger clone is one base off. This entry comes from a study of brain T cells in children with intractable seizures (dated by TCRdb to the early 2020s). About the study as a whole: Resected brain tissue from more than 40 pediatric epilepsy surgery cases was first screened for immune gene transcripts using a NanoString immunology panel. About 70% of the 12 selected surgery cases also had pre-surgery blood sequenced, which left four cases with brain tissue only.

The immunoSEQ assay was used to generate TCR beta chain sequences from genomic DNA. The original pipeline was this. Any CDR3 sequence that did not begin with the conserved framework cysteine at position 104 was removed by hand. To get clonality, the normalized Shannon's Diversity Index was subtracted from one, giving values from 0 (maximal diversity) to 1 (oligoclonal). To check whether a given CDR3 had different frequencies in two samples, for example brain versus blood, chi-squared comparison-of-proportions tests were used. Public clonotypes were found by searching immuneACCESS, and the VDJdb browser was used to assess similarity to known antiviral clonotypes. TCRdb obtained this table from immuneACCESS and retained in-frame rearrangements with V and J assigned. These tables miss some clones; where compared with another copy, unresolved V genes account for less than half of the shortfall, and the remainder is unexplained. For V, J and clone size, that table is used; D and trimming come from the DNA. The sample includes over 95,000 clones, with roughly 94% observed a single time. The top ten hold 3.5% to 4% of the sample.

What the time point label conveys for this sample: resected brain tissue, or blood drawn just prior to surgery. Surgery cases with the highest brain T cell transcript signatures were selected for TCR beta chain sequencing of brain tissue and, where available, blood. Before surgery, patients had received at least one anti-epileptic drug. TCR-sequenced patients were children with drug-resistant epilepsy due to tuberous sclerosis complex, focal cortical dysplasia, Rasmussen encephalitis or hemimegalencephaly. The blood samples were collected right before the epilepsy surgery. The Monarch genomic DNA purification kit was used to extract bulk genomic DNA from unsorted brain tissue and whole blood. Findings and caveats that apply to the study as a whole: Sequencing depth differed between pre- and post-surgery blood, so clones missing from the pre-surgery sample may reflect undersampling. Viral specificity was inferred only from CDR3 sequence similarity, and patients' HCMV serostatus was unknown.

CDR1 is given as SGHRS and CDR2 as YFSETQ, both from the germline V gene. The cysteine opens and the phenylalanine closes a CDR3 of 15 amino acids. This entry keeps only the CDR3 DNA: 45 bases, framed from base 1. A distance of 21 bases separates the germline ends of V and J, which lose 5 bases and 10 bases respectively. This chain joins TRBV5-1 to TRBJ1-4, with no confident D gene call. This clonotype was sampled from a boy under two years old with hemimegalencephaly and intractable seizures. Sample: peripheral blood, taken at surgery. The DNA sequence follows: TGCGCCAGCAGTCAAACGGAGGTTCGGCCTGCAAAACTGTTTTTT. Its product reads: CASSQTEVRPAKLFF.